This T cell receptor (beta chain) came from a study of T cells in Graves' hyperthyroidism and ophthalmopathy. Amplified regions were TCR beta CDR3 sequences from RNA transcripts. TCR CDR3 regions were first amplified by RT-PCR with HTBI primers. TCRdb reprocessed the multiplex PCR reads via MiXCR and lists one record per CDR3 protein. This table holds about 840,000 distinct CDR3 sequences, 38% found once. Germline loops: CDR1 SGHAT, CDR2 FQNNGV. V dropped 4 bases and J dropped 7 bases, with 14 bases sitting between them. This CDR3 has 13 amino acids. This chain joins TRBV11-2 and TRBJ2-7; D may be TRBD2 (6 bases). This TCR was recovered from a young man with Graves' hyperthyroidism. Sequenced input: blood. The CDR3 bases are TGTGCCAGCAGCTCCCTTTATGGGGGGGAGCAGTACTTC. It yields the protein CASSSLYGGEQYF.